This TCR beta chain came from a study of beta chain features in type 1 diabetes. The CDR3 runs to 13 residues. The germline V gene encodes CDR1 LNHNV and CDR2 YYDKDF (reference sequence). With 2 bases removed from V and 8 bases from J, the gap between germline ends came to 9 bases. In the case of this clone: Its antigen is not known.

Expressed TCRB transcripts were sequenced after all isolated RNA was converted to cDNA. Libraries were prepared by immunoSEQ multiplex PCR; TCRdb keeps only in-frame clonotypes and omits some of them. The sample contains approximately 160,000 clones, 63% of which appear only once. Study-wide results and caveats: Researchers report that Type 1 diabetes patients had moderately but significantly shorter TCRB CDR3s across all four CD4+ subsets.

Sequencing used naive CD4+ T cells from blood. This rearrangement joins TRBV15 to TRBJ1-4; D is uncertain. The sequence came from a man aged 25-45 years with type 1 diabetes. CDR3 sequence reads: CATSRPTREKLFF. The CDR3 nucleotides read TGTGCCACCAGCAGACCCACGCGGGAAAAACTGTTTTTT. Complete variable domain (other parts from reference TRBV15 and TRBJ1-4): DAMVIQNPRYQVTQFGKPVTLSCSQTLNHNVMYWYQQKSSQAPKLLFHYYDKDFNNEADTPDNFQSRRPNTSFCFLDIRSPGLGDTAMYLCATSRPTREKLFFGSGTQLSVL.